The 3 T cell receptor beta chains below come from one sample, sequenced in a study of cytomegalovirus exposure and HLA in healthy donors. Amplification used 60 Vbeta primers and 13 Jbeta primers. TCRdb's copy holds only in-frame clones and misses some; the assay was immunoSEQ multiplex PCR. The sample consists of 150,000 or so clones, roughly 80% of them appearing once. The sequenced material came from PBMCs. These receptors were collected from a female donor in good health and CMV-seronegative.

The CDR3 nucleotides read TGTGCCAGCAGCTTAGTTGGACACCCCCTGTCCAACAATGAGCAGTTCTTC. This gives the protein CASSLVGHPLSNNEQFF. The chain has TRBV7-8 and TRBJ2-1; perhaps TRBD1 as D (5 bases). V lost 1 base to trimming and J lost 5 bases, with 18 bases between them. Germline V CDR1 and CDR2: SGHVS, FQNEAQ. The CDR3 is 17 amino acids. The whole variable domain, remainder taken from reference TRBV7-8 and TRBJ2-1, is GAGVSQSPRYKVAKRGQDVALRCDPISGHVSLFWYQQALGQGPEFLTYFQNEAQLDKSGLPSDRFFAERPEGSVSTLKIQRTQQEDSAVYLCASSLVGHPLSNNEQFFGPGTRLTVL.

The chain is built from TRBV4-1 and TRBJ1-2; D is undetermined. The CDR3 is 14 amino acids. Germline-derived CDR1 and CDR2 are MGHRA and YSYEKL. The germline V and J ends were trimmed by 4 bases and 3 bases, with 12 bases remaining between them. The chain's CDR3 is CASSLQAYDYGYTF. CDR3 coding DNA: TGCGCCAGCAGCCTTCAGGCCTACGACTATGGCTACACCTTC.

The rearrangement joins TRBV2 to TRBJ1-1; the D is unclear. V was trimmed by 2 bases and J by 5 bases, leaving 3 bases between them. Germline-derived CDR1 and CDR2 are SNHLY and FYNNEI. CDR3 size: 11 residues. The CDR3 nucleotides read TGTGCCAGCAGTGAATATACTGAAGCTTTCTTT. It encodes CASSEYTEAFF.